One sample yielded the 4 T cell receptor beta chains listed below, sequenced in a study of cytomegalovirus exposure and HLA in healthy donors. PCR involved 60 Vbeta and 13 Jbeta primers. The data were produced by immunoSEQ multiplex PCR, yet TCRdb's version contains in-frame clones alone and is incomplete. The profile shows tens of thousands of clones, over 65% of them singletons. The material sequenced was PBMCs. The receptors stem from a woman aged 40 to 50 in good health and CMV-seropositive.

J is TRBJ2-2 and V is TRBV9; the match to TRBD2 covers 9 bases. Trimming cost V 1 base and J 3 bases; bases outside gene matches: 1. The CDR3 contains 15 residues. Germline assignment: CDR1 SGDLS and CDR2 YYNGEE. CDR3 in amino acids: CASSVTSGYTGELFF. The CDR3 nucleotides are TGTGCCAGCAGCGTAACTAGCGGGTACACCGGGGAGCTGTTTTTT. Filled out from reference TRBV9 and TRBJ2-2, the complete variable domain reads DSGVTQTPKHLITATGQRVTLRCSPRSGDLSVYWYQQSLDQGLQFLIQYYNGEERAKGNILERFSAQQFPDLHSELNLSSLELGDSALYFCASSVTSGYTGELFFGEGSRLTVL.

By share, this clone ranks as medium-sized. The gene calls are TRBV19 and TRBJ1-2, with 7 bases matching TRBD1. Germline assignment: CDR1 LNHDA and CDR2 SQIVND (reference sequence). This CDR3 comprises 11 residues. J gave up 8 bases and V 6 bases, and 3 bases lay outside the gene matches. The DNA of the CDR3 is TGTGCCAGTAGGAGACAGGGAGGCTACACCTTC. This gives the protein CASRRQGGYTF.

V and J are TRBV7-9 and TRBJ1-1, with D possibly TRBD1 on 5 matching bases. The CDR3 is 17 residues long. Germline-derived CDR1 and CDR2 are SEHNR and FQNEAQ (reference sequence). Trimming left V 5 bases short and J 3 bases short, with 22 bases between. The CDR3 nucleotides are TGTGCCAGCAGCGCGATCCCCCTCAGGGTTCAGGACACTGAAGCTTTCTTT. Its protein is CASSAIPLRVQDTEAFF.

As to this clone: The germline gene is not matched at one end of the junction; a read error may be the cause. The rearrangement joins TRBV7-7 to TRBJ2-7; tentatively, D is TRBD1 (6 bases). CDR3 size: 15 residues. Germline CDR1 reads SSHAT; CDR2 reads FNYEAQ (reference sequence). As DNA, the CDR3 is TGTGCTAGCAGCTTAGGTTTGGGGGCCACCTACGAGCAGTACTTC. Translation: CASSLGLGATYEQYF.